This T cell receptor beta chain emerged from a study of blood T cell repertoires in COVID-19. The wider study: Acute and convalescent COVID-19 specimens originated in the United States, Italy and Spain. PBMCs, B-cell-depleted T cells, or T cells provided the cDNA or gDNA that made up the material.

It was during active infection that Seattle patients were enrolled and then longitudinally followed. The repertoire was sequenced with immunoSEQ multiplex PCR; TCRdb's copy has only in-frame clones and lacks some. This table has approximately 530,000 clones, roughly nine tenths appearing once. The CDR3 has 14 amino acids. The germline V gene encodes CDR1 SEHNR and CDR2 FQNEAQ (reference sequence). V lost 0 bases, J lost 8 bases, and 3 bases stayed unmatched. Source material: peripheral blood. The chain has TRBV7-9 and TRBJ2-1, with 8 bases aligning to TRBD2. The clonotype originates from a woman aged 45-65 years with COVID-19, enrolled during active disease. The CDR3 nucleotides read TGTGCCAGCAGCTTAGCGCTGACTAGCGATGAGCAGTTCTTC. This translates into CASSLALTSDEQFF.